The TCR beta chain under discussion was sequenced for a study of blood T cell repertoires in COVID-19 (dated by TCRdb to 2019 to 2021). General notes on the study: Collaborator samples came from the United States, Italy and Spain and covered acute and convalescent phases of COVID-19. Where available, HLA class I and class II types were taken from metadata supplied by the sample provider and were not determined by assay-based typing. The sample metadata nearly always contained a de-identified subject ID, COVID-19 status, age in years and sex. The repertoires were made available in a free public database intended to serve as a resource for research on the immune response to SARS-CoV-2. The material from the prospective study consisted of cDNA or gDNA derived from T cells, B-cell-depleted T cells, or PBMCs. Samples were obtained from the ongoing ImmuneRACE study (first 160 participants) and from over 1,000 subjects provided by 6 global collaborators. Subjects who had been exposed to COVID-19, were actively infected with it, or had recovered from it provided the deeply sampled blood TCRbeta repertoires that made up the dataset.

A word on this clone: Its antigen has not been determined. Per-nucleotide qualities are absent, and no much larger clonotype sits a single base away.

Results the study describes overall, beyond this receptor: The amount of clinical and demographic metadata varied by source and participant and was provided uncurated.

The collaborating institutions used their own protocols to collect whole blood in K2EDTA tubes. For TCRbeta analysis, collaborators shipped samples as frozen whole blood, isolated PBMCs, or DNA extracted from either of those sample types. TCRbeta CDR3 regions were amplified from genomic DNA by means of the immunoSEQ Assay, a bias-controlled multiplex PCR. Concerning the study's data processing: The number of nucleated cells in each sample was estimated by amplification of reference gene primers within the assay. To quantify the absolute abundance of each unique TCRbeta CDR3 rearrangement, sequence reads were collapsed and filtered. For each sample, productive Simpson clonality was calculated as the square root of Simpson's diversity index across productive rearrangements. TCRdb provides this immuneACCESS table in a form limited to in-frame rearrangements. Some clones are lacking; in checked studies, under half of them reflect an unresolved V gene, and why the rest are absent is not known. The V and J calls and the clone size are those of that table, but D and trimming were determined from the DNA. Here the sample has some 55,000 clones; about three quarters occur a single time. The ten top clones hold about 45% of the sample.

Spanning cysteine to phenylalanine, the CDR3 consists of 16 amino acids. Just the 48-base CDR3 DNA is kept, in frame starting at base 1. V ends up 3 bases short and J 4 bases short, with an unmatched junction base count of 9. The germline V gene (reference sequence) supplies CDR1 SGHAT and CDR2 FQDESV. Source material: peripheral blood. The TCR comes from a man between 65 and 85 years old with active or convalescent COVID-19. The rearranged segments are TRBV11-1 and TRBJ1-3, with TRBD1 identical over 7 junction bases. The CDR3 region: CASSLNRGIDGNTIYF. The nucleotide sequence reads TGTGCCAGCAGCTTGAACAGGGGTATCGACGGAAACACCATATATTTT.